This T cell receptor (beta chain) comes out of a study of T cells in women clearing cervical HPV infection. Comment on this clone: Read sequence stops 3 residues before the CDR3 end, and the germline J gene provides the missing end.

Germline-derived CDR1 and CDR2 are SNHLY and FYNNEI. With 3 bases clipped from V and 6 bases from J, the junction kept 8 bases outside the gene matches. The CDR3 sequence is 14 residues long. The data were produced by immunoSEQ multiplex PCR, yet TCRdb's version contains in-frame clones alone and is incomplete. The listing contains tens of thousands of clones. V is TRBV2 and J is TRBJ2-7, with 7 nucleotides matching TRBD1. Source material: blood buffy coat. The receptor was derived from a woman aged 18 to 75 with a cervical HPV16 infection that either progressed to CIN3+ or cleared (not recorded which). The CDR3 reads CASSEGDSRAEQYF. The CDR3 DNA, read in part, is TGTGCCAGCAGTGAGGGGGACAGCAGGGCCGAG.